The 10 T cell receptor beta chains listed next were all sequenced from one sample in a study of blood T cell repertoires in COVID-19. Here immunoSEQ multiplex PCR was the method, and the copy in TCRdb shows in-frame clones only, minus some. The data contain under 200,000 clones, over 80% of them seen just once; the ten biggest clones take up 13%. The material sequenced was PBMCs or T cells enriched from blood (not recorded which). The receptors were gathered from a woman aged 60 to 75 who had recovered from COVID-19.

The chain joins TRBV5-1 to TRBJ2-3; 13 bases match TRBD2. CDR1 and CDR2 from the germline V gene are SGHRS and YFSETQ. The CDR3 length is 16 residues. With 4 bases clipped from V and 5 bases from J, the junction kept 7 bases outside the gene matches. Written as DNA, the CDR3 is TGCGCCAGCAGCACAGGACTAGCGGGAGAAGGAGATACGCAGTATTTT. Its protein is CASSTGLAGEGDTQYF.

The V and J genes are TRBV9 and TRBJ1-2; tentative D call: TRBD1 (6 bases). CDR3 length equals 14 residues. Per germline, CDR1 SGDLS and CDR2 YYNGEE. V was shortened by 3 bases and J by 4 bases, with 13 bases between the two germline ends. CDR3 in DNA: TGTGCCAGCAGCGCCCGACAGGTCTCCTATGGCTACACCTTC. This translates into CASSARQVSYGYTF.

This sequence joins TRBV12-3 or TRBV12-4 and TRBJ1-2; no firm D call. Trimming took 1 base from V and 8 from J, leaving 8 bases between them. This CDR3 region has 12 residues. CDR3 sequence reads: CASSLGTDGYTF. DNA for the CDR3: TGTGCCAGCAGTTTAGGGACTGACGGCTACACCTTC.

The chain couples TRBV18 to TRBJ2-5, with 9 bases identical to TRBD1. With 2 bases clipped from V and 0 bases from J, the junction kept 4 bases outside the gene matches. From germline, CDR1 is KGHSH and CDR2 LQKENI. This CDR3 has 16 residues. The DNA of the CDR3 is TGTGCCAGCTCACCAGGGGACAGGGTAAACCAAGAGACCCAGTACTTC. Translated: CASSPGDRVNQETQYF.

CDR3 loop: CASSLSPGGEQFF. In nucleotides, the CDR3 is TGCGCCAGCAGCTTGTCTCCGGGTGGTGAGCAGTTCTTC. The chain has TRBV5-1 and TRBJ2-1; D uncertain. V lost 1 base, J lost 9 bases, and 11 bases lay in between. The CDR3 contains 13 residues. CDR1 and CDR2 (germline): SGHRS, YFSETQ. Together with reference TRBV5-1 and TRBJ2-1, the CDR3 gives the full variable domain: KAGVTQTPRYLIKTRGQQVTLSCSPISGHRSVSWYQQTPGQGLQFLFEYFSETQRNKGNFPGRFSGRQFSNSRSEMNVSTLELGDSALYLCASSLSPGGEQFFGPGTRLTVL.

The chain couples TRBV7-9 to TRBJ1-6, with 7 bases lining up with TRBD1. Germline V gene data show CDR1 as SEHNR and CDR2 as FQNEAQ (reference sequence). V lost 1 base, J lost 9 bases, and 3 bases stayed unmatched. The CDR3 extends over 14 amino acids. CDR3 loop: CASSLVQGLSPLHF. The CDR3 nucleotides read TGTGCCAGCAGCTTAGTACAGGGGCTTTCACCCCTCCACTTT.

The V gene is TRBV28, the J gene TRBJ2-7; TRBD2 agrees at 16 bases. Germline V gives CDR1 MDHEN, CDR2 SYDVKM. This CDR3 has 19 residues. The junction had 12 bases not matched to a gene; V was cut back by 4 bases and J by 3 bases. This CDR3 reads CASSSQPGLAGGHFYEQYF. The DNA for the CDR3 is TGTGCCAGCAGTTCTCAACCGGGACTAGCGGGAGGGCACTTCTACGAGCAGTACTTC.

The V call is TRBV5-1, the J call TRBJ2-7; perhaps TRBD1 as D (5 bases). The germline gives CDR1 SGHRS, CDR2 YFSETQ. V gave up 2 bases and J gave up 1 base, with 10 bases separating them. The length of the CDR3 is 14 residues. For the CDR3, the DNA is TGCGCCAGCAGCTTCAGTGGGGCGTCCTACGAGCAGTACTTC. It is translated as CASSFSGASYEQYF.

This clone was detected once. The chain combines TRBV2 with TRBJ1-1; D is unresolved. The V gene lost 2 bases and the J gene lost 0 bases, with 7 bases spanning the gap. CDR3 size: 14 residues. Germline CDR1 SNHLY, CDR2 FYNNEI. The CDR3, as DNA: TGTGCCAGCAGTGAAAACAGTCTGAACACTGAAGCTTTCTTT. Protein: CASSENSLNTEAFF.

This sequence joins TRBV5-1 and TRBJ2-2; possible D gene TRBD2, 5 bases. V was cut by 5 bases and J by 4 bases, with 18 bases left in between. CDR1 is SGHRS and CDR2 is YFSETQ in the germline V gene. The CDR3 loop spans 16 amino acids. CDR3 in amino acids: CASSPTPEGRTGELFF. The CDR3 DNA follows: TGCGCCAGCAGTCCTACACCAGAGGGTCGCACCGGGGAGCTGTTTTTT.